The clone carrying this T cell receptor beta chain was detected only a few times. The germline V gene has CDR1 DFQATT and CDR2 SNEGSKA (reference sequence). Trimming at V came to 6 bases and at J to 6 bases, leaving 8 bases not matched to a gene. This CDR3 comprises 14 residues. The entry originates in a study of T-cell reconstitution after alpha-beta-depleted transplantation in children. The TCRbeta library incorporated unique molecular identifiers. Using its own MiXCR run on the PCR reads, TCRdb lists one record per CDR3 protein. The sample yields 540,000 or so distinct CDR3 sequences, under 25% seen once.

Sequencing was performed on PBMCs, mostly from graft donor cells, taken 360 days after TCRalphabeta/CD19-depleted stem cell transplant. The chain links TRBV20-1 to TRBJ2-1; the match to TRBD2 covers 10 bases. The receptor's source is a boy under three years old who had a stem cell transplant for acute myeloid leukemia, so the T cells may come from the graft donor. Here the CDR3 DNA reads TGCAGTGCCGACTCCAGCGGGGGGGCCAATGAGCAGTTCTTC. Amino acid sequence: CSADSSGGANEQFF.